These T cell receptor beta chains were read from a single sample in a study of T cells after yellow fever vaccination. TCRdb re-derived calls from the 5' RACE reads in MiXCR, one entry per CDR3 protein. The table shows about 130,000 distinct CDR3 sequences, with about 8.2% occurring only once. Sample: CD8+ T cells sorted from PBMCs, taken on the day of the yellow fever booster vaccination. The receptors originated from a man aged 18 to 29 who received the YFV17D yellow fever vaccine. CDR3s include the opening cysteine and the closing phenylalanine or tryptophan. D genes are given only for firm matches. The size of a clone is reported for some rows only, either as once, few or many, or as a class for expanded clones.

clone size: many
J gene: TRBJ2-3
V gene: TRBV3-1
D gene: TRBD2
CDR3 protein: CASSQDILAALGTDTQYF
CDR3 DNA: TGTGCCAGCAGCCAAGACATCCTAGCGGCTCTCGGCACAGATACGCAGTATTTT

clone size: few
J gene: TRBJ2-3
V gene: TRBV6-2/TRBV6-3
D gene: TRBD1
CDR3 protein: CASSRGLSTDTQYF
CDR3 DNA: TGTGCCTCTTCGAGGGGGCTCTCCACAGATACGCAGTATTTT

clone size: few
J gene: TRBJ1-6
V gene: TRBV5-6
D gene: -
CDR3 protein: CASSGIGISSYNSPLHF
CDR3 DNA: TGTGCCAGCAGCGGAATTGGGATCAGCTCCTATAATTCACCCCTCCACTTT

clone size: -
J gene: TRBJ2-7
V gene: TRBV9
D gene: -
CDR3 protein: CASSVGAGTYEQYF
CDR3 DNA: TGTGCCAGCAGCGTAGGGGCAGGGACCTACGAGCAGTACTTC

clone size: -
J gene: TRBJ1-3
V gene: TRBV9
D gene: TRBD1
CDR3 protein: CASSVGTAYSGNTIYF
CDR3 DNA: TGTGCCAGCAGCGTCGGGACAGCATACTCTGGAAACACCATATATTTT

clone size: -
J gene: TRBJ2-2
V gene: TRBV19
D gene: -
CDR3 protein: CASSIGQSGGELFF
CDR3 DNA: TGTGCCAGTAGTATAGGCCAGTCGGGCGGGGAGCTGTTTTTT

clone size: few
J gene: TRBJ1-1
V gene: TRBV20-1
D gene: -
CDR3 protein: CSAREGQGSTEAFF
CDR3 DNA: TGCAGTGCTAGGGAGGGGCAGGGTAGCACTGAAGCTTTCTTT

clone size: many
J gene: TRBJ1-1
V gene: TRBV11-2
D gene: TRBD1
CDR3 protein: CASSLQGGTEAFF
CDR3 DNA: TGTGCCAGCAGCTTACAGGGGGGGACTGAAGCTTTCTTT

clone size: -
J gene: TRBJ2-5
V gene: TRBV2
D gene: TRBD1
CDR3 protein: CASSEVGTGETQYF
CDR3 DNA: TGTGCCAGCAGTGAAGTTGGGACAGGAGAGACCCAGTACTTC

clone size: -
J gene: TRBJ1-1
V gene: TRBV12-3/TRBV12-4
D gene: TRBD1
CDR3 protein: CASSQITGGEAFF
CDR3 DNA: TGTGCCAGCAGTCAGATCACAGGGGGCGAAGCTTTCTTT

clone size: few
J gene: TRBJ2-1
V gene: TRBV6-5
D gene: -
CDR3 protein: CASRDSYEQFF
CDR3 DNA: TGTGCCAGCAGAGACAGTTATGAGCAGTTCTTC

clone size: -
J gene: TRBJ1-1
V gene: TRBV7-2
D gene: -
CDR3 protein: CASSLAGGLNTEAFF
CDR3 DNA: TGTGCCAGCAGCTTAGCGGGGGGACTGAACACTGAAGCTTTCTTT

clone size: many
J gene: TRBJ2-1
V gene: TRBV11-2
D gene: TRBD2
CDR3 protein: CASSLAVASGWGEQFF
CDR3 DNA: TGTGCCAGCAGCTTAGCAGTGGCTAGCGGGTGGGGTGAGCAGTTCTTC

clone size: many
J gene: TRBJ2-7
V gene: TRBV5-1
D gene: -
CDR3 protein: CASSTGTRYEQYF
CDR3 DNA: TGCGCCAGCAGCACCGGGACACGGTACGAGCAGTACTTC

clone size: few
J gene: TRBJ2-1
V gene: TRBV6-2/TRBV6-3
D gene: -
CDR3 protein: CASTGTPGNREQFF
CDR3 DNA: TGTGCCAGCACCGGGACTCCGGGGAATAGGGAGCAGTTCTTC

clone size: -
J gene: TRBJ1-2
V gene: TRBV4-3
D gene: -
CDR3 protein: CASSQAASNYGYTF
CDR3 DNA: TGCGCCAGCAGCCAAGCTGCCAGCAACTATGGCTACACCTTC

clone size: few
J gene: TRBJ2-7
V gene: TRBV6-6
D gene: -
CDR3 protein: CASALLPYEQYF
CDR3 DNA: TGTGCCAGCGCCCTCCTTCCATACGAGCAGTACTTC

clone size: -
J gene: TRBJ2-1
V gene: TRBV3-1
D gene: TRBD2
CDR3 protein: CASSPILRGVNEQFF
CDR3 DNA: TGTGCCAGCAGCCCAATCCTACGGGGGGTCAATGAGCAGTTCTTC

clone size: few
J gene: TRBJ1-1
V gene: TRBV4-3
D gene: -
CDR3 protein: CASSPSRGGVTEAFF
CDR3 DNA: TGCGCCAGCAGCCCGTCTAGGGGAGGGGTCACTGAAGCTTTCTTT

clone size: -
J gene: TRBJ2-7
V gene: TRBV18
D gene: -
CDR3 protein: CASSPGGIPYEQYF
CDR3 DNA: TGTGCCAGCTCACCCGGAGGTATTCCCTACGAGCAGTACTTC

clone size: -
J gene: TRBJ2-1
V gene: TRBV19
D gene: TRBD2
CDR3 protein: CASSSGGAVEQFF
CDR3 DNA: TGTGCCAGTAGTAGCGGGGGGGCAGTCGAGCAGTTCTTC

clone size: -
J gene: TRBJ1-5
V gene: TRBV12-5
D gene: TRBD1
CDR3 protein: CASGLATGVVGNQPQHF
CDR3 DNA: TGTGCTAGTGGTTTGGCCACAGGGGTTGTTGGCAATCAGCCCCAGCATTTT

clone size: once
J gene: TRBJ2-1
V gene: TRBV30
D gene: TRBD2
CDR3 protein: CAWNLAGGLNEQFF
CDR3 DNA: TGTGCCTGGAATTTAGCGGGGGGGCTCAATGAGCAGTTCTTC

clone size: few
J gene: TRBJ2-1
V gene: TRBV7-6
D gene: TRBD1
CDR3 protein: CASSLRDRGNEQFF
CDR3 DNA: TGTGCCAGCAGCCTTAGGGACAGGGGGAATGAGCAGTTCTTC

clone size: -
J gene: TRBJ2-2
V gene: TRBV19
D gene: -
CDR3 protein: CATYLGAGELFF
CDR3 DNA: TGTGCCACGTATCTAGGCGCCGGGGAGCTGTTTTTT

clone size: few
J gene: TRBJ1-1
V gene: TRBV7-3
D gene: TRBD1
CDR3 protein: CASSARTGVTEAFF
CDR3 DNA: TGTGCCAGCAGCGCCCGGACAGGGGTCACTGAAGCTTTCTTT

clone size: many
J gene: TRBJ2-1
V gene: TRBV9
D gene: TRBD2
CDR3 protein: CASSPYVAGGGEQFF
CDR3 DNA: TGTGCCAGCAGCCCCTACGTAGCGGGGGGGGGTGAGCAGTTCTTC

clone size: -
J gene: TRBJ1-1
V gene: TRBV4-1
D gene: -
CDR3 protein: CASSLGRPGNTEAFF
CDR3 DNA: TGCGCCAGCAGCCTGGGACGCCCGGGGAACACTGAAGCTTTCTTT

clone size: -
J gene: TRBJ1-1
V gene: TRBV12-3/TRBV12-4
D gene: -
CDR3 protein: CASSFSVEGDLAFF
CDR3 DNA: TGTGCCAGCAGTTTTTCAGTCGAGGGGGACCTCGCTTTCTTT

clone size: many
J gene: TRBJ2-2
V gene: TRBV28
D gene: -
CDR3 protein: CASSMTHSGGELFF
CDR3 DNA: TGTGCCAGCAGCATGACACATTCGGGCGGGGAGCTGTTTTTT

clone size: few
J gene: TRBJ1-6
V gene: TRBV6-5
D gene: -
CDR3 protein: CASSSDRSSYNSPLHF
CDR3 DNA: TGTGCCAGCAGCTCCGATCGGAGCTCCTATAATTCACCCCTCCACTTT

clone size: few
J gene: TRBJ1-2
V gene: TRBV15
D gene: -
CDR3 protein: CATSRDHPGNYGYTF
CDR3 DNA: TGTGCCACCAGCAGAGATCACCCAGGAAACTATGGCTACACCTTC

clone size: few
J gene: TRBJ2-5
V gene: TRBV7-9
D gene: -
CDR3 protein: CASSLADSAQETQYF
CDR3 DNA: TGTGCCAGCAGCTTAGCGGACAGTGCGCAAGAGACCCAGTACTTC

clone size: -
J gene: TRBJ2-1
V gene: TRBV27
D gene: -
CDR3 protein: CASSPWPGGEQFF
CDR3 DNA: TGTGCCAGCAGTCCATGGCCAGGAGGTGAGCAGTTCTTC

clone size: -
J gene: TRBJ1-2
V gene: TRBV12-3/TRBV12-4
D gene: -
CDR3 protein: CASSLDPGVYGYTF
CDR3 DNA: TGTGCCAGCAGTTTAGATCCGGGAGTCTATGGCTACACCTTC

clone size: -
J gene: TRBJ1-1
V gene: TRBV6-2/TRBV6-3
D gene: TRBD1
CDR3 protein: CASSSGTGYMNTEAFF
CDR3 DNA: TGTGCCAGCAGCTCCGGGACAGGGTACATGAACACTGAAGCTTTCTTT

clone size: -
J gene: TRBJ1-6
V gene: TRBV6-6
D gene: TRBD1
CDR3 protein: CASSYSAGGTVDSSLHF
CDR3 DNA: TGTGCCAGCAGTTACTCAGCTGGCGGGACAGTGGATTCATCCCTCCACTTT